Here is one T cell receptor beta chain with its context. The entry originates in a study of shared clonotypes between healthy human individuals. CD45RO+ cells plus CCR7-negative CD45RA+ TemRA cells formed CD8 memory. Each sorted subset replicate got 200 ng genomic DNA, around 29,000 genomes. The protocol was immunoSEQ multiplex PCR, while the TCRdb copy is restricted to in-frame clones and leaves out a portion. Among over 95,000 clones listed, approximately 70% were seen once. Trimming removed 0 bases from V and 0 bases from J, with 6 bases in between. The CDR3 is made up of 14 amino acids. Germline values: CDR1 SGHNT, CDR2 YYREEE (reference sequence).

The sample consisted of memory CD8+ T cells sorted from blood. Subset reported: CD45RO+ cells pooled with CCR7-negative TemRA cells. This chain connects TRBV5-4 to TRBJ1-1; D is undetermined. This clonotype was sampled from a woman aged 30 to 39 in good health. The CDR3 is CASSLDSLNTEAFF. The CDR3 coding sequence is TGTGCCAGCAGCTTGGACAGTCTGAACACTGAAGCTTTCTTT.